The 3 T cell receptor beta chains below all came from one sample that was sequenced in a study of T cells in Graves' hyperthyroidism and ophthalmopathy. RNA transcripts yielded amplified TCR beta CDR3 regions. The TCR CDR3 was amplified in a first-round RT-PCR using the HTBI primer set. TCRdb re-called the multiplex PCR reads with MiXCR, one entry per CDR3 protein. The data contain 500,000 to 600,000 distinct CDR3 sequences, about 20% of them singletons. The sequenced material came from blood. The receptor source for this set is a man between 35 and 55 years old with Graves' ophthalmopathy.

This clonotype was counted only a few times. The CDR3 loop is CASTGPSPSSYEQYF. The CDR3 nucleotides are TGTGCCAGCACAGGTCCCTCCCCGAGCTCCTACGAGCAGTACTTC. The genes are TRBV2 and TRBJ2-7; D is uncertain. CDR1 is SNHLY and CDR2 is FYNNEI in the germline V gene. The V end was cut by 7 bases, the J end by 0 bases, with 16 bases between. CDR3 size: 15 residues.

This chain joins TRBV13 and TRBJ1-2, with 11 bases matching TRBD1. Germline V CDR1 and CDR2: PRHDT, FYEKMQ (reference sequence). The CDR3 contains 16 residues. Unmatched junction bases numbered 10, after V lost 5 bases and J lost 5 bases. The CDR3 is CASSTNPGTGGYGYTF. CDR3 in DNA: TGTGCCAGCAGCACGAACCCCGGGACAGGGGGGTATGGCTACACCTTC.

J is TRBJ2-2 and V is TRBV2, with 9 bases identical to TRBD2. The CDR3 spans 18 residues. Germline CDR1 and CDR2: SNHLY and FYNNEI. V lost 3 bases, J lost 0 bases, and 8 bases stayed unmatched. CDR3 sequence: CASSEVLLAGTNTGELFF. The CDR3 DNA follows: TGTGCCAGCAGTGAGGTTCTGCTAGCGGGGACGAACACCGGGGAGCTGTTTTTT.